Here is one T cell receptor beta chain with its context. Its specific antigen is unknown. No base qualities exist here, and no much larger clone lies one base off it. The data belong to a study of cytomegalovirus exposure and HLA in healthy donors (TCRdb year 2017). For the study in its entirety: According to an earlier analysis of several hundred of the donors, about 179 million T cells yielded 100 million or so unique TCR beta sequences and around 300 Gb of sequence data. Besides the first cohort of around 670 subjects, a separate validation cohort made up of 120 different subjects was used. Several DR-DQ haplotypes were handled as single units for association and clustering, since linkage in the cohort was strong. The study profiled the T cell repertoires of hundreds of subjects by immunosequencing and related them to cytomegalovirus serostatus. The study was designed to test whether signatures of past pathogen exposure could be identified by cataloging public T cell receptors. On average, about 240,000 unique TCR beta nucleotide sequences were sequenced per donor among 398 genotyped donors of the cohort, with roughly 18% of those sequences being non-productive. High-throughput TCR immunosequencing, statistical association of individual TCRs with disease status, and machine learning were combined to predict cytomegalovirus infection status. Donor age, sex, ethnicity and CMV serostatus were compiled together with the repertoire data. A later genetic analysis used genome-wide SNP genotypes for 398 of the 666 donors, treating that subset as a discovery cohort. Every discovery cohort repertoire had been produced on one sequencing platform. In an earlier analysis of about 590 of the donors, high-throughput TCR beta sequencing was used to judge whether each TCR beta V gene segment behaved as functional or pseudogenic. The genetic ancestry cluster associated with self-reported Caucasian donors included 81% of the approximately 410 genotyped donors. In a later analysis, previously published TCR beta repertoires from hundreds of donors were re-analyzed and high-resolution HLA genotyping was added so that TCR occurrence patterns could be studied. The number of donors typed differed by locus, with 629-630 for A, B, C, DRB1 and DQB1, more than 500 for DQA1, 600 to 610 for DPA1, and roughly 450 for DPB1. About 330 gigabases of sequencing data and around 80 million unique TCR sequences made up an early release that covered 500 to 700 HLA-typed donors. Both class I and class II loci were covered by HLA typing, at four-digit resolution. The later analysis used no new phenotypic data to find candidate immune exposures, relying instead on TCR beta sequences and their occurrence across donors.

Library generation was performed with the immunoSEQ multiplex PCR assay. For the multiplex PCR, a mixture combining 60 forward primers for TCR Vbeta segments and 13 reverse primers for TCR Jbeta segments was used. The CDR3 region of rearranged TCR beta genes was amplified from genomic DNA with a multiplex PCR assay. The Illumina HiSeq System was used to sequence the amplified TCR beta libraries as 87-base-pair reads. On the authors' methods: Across the 670 or so repertoires, a later analysis counted some 81 million unique TCR beta chains, around 11 million of which were shared by at least two donors. Raw reads were error-corrected and collapsed into unique sequences by a nearest-neighbor algorithm in which closely related sequences were merged to remove PCR and sequencing errors. Alignment of CDR3 sequences to IMGT reference sequences was used to assign V, D and J gene segments. For a sequence to be retained, a match of at least six nucleotides to both a V gene segment and a J gene segment was required. Rearrangements were called productive when the CDR3 lacked stop codons and stayed in frame with V and J; all others were non-productive. CDR3 was defined by IMGT convention, running from the second conserved V-encoded cysteine to the conserved J-encoded phenylalanine. Sequences without an unambiguous match to a single V gene segment were excluded from the earlier analysis of 450 to 750 of the donors. An earlier analysis of 450 to 650 of the donors called V segments functional above 56.7% productive rearrangements and segregating when the between-donor standard deviation exceeded 5%. A statistical classification framework was built for diagnosing cytomegalovirus status from the catalog of TCR beta chain sequences. V and J gene assignment, in a later analysis, came from comparing TCR nucleotide sequences with IMGT/GENE-DB human TR gene sequences. A later analysis assigned CDR3 sequences and most-parsimonious VDJ recombination scenarios with the TCRdist pipeline. In a later analysis, each TCR beta chain was defined by its CDR3 amino acid sequence together with its V-gene family, and reads lacking a unique V-gene family were excluded. To address suspected cross-contamination and a sequencing artifact, a later analysis removed around 590 highly shared, low-generation-probability nucleotide sequences. In a later analysis, a clonal expansion index for each public chain was calculated from normalized within-repertoire ranks of inferred template counts. In a later analysis, generation probabilities were computed using a VDJ recombination model fitted to out-of-frame rearrangements, and the results were checked against IGoR. Hypergeometric tests were used in a later analysis to score TCR-TCR, TCR-HLA and TCR-CMV co-occurrence, with a repertoire-size bias correction applied to the TCR pairs. In a later analysis, false discovery rates were estimated by permuting HLA or CMV assignments 20 times. A later analysis grouped co-occurring TCRs with DBSCAN, adding TCRdist sequence similarity when clustering within HLA-allele-positive subsets. For co-occurrence clustering, repertoires with fewer than 30,000 or more than 120,000 public chains were excluded, along with about five repertoires with anomalous nucleotide sharing. The table was pulled from immuneACCESS by TCRdb, which kept in-frame rearrangements only. Such tables lose some clones; where checked, under half of the loss comes from unresolved V genes, and the rest has no known cause. V and J calls and clone size are given by that table; D and trimming were obtained from the DNA. Recorded for this sample are 140,000 to 150,000 clones; approximately 85% of them occurred a single time. The top ten clonotypes cover 0.4% to 0.55% of the sample.

Paper-wide results and their limitations: The study listed over 150 TCR beta chains as associated with cytomegalovirus. V-gene and J-gene trimming of TCR beta chains was associated with a missense DCLRE1C variant in a later genetic analysis, and the association was replicated in an independent cohort. Some 16 rarely observed V segments, including chromosome 9 orphons, were excluded from the earlier analysis of almost 600 of the donors because counts were too low. In a later analysis, HLA-associated TCR beta chains were found to be more clonally expanded and to have lower generation probabilities than equally common non-associated chains. A later genetic analysis reported fewer N-insertions in productive TCRs among donors in an Asian-associated ancestry cluster than the roughly 700-donor mean. In this cohort, only TCR beta chains were sequenced, and detectable features were limited by the absence of alpha or paired-chain data. Some IMGT-functional V segments, including TRBV6-2 and TRBV6-3, could not be told apart with the 87-base-pair reads, so those segments were excluded. In a later analysis, most CMV-associated TCR beta chains were found to appear HLA-restricted, with HLA associations seemingly driven largely by CMV exposure. When HLA alleles, especially DR and DQ, strongly co-occurred, attributing TCR associations to individual alleles was difficult. According to the authors, the approach could potentially be generalized to other disease states and immunological phenotypes. Because HLA typing was missing for some donors at each locus, association tests included only the typed subset. In an earlier analysis of around 500 of the donors, most TCR beta V segments appeared in productive rearrangements about 87% or about 30% of the time, broadly matching IMGT annotations. A cluster of highly shared sequence variants was judged likely to represent a technical artifact of the sequencing pipeline. A further reported finding was that TCR beta sequences accurately predicted the HLA-A and HLA-B alleles for most subjects in the first cohort. The presence/absence analyses assumed that sequencing depth was roughly uniform across donors, and that assumption may not be true. In both the original and validation cohorts, the classifier was reported to diagnose cytomegalovirus status with high specificity and sensitivity. A few of the identified cytomegalovirus-associated TCR beta chains were confirmed in vitro to be specific for cytomegalovirus antigens. According to a later analysis, parvovirus B19, influenza, CMV and Epstein-Barr virus appeared linked to several top co-occurrence clusters. In a later analysis, the rate of TCR association differed among HLA loci, with DRB1 alleles having the most associated TCRs and HLA-C alleles having the fewest. Across donors, most TCR sequences were observed very rarely, whereas some public TCRs were present in many individuals. Specific HLA alleles were associated with 16,951 TCR beta sequences at a false discovery rate of 0.05 in a later analysis. Correlated functional status among segregating V segments might be attributable to linkage disequilibrium, but an unknown experimental factor could not be ruled out. The only immune exposure information available for the cohort was CMV serostatus.

From a lookup of the germline V gene, CDR1 and CDR2 are LGHNA and YSLEER. Ends trimmed: V by 2 bases, J by 4 bases; bases unmatched to a gene: 7. Including cysteine and phenylalanine, the CDR3 has 16 amino acids. Only the CDR3 DNA stays, 48 bases, in frame from base 1. The cohort comprised 550 to 700 healthy bone marrow donors. Cohort members were all nominally healthy when sampled, although unrecorded immune exposures were likely present. The donor tested CMV seronegative and was one of the 352 seronegative cohort members. A peripheral blood sample was provided by each donor, and peripheral blood mononuclear cells were used for TCR beta sequencing. Genomic DNA extraction from the blood cell samples was performed with the Qiagen DNeasy Blood Extraction Kit.

This TCR came from a woman between 40 and 55 years old in good health and CMV-seronegative. Source material: PBMCs. The rearranged chain carries TRBV4-3 and TRBJ2-1, and TRBD1 aligns with 8 junction nucleotides. The CDR3 has the sequence CASSQLGQEYYNEQFF. The DNA sequence reads TGCGCCAGCAGCCAATTGGGACAGGAATATTACAATGAGCAGTTCTTC.